This is a list of T cell receptor beta chains from one sample in a study of technical replicates of blood from several donors. Libraries were prepared by immunoSEQ multiplex PCR; TCRdb keeps only in-frame clonotypes and omits some of them. The sample shows tens of thousands of clones, 92% of them seen only once. Material for sequencing was T cells isolated from PBMCs. These TCRs come from a human donor in good health. Each CDR3 is given with its conserved first and last residue. Each record gives: CDR3 protein, CDR3 DNA, V gene, D gene, J gene, clone size. The D gene is left open where the match is weak. For some rows the clone size is stated as once, few or many, or as a class when expanded; others skip it.

CDR3aa: CAWAGDPNQPQHF
CDR3nt: TGTGCCTGGGCGGGAGACCCAAATCAGCCCCAGCATTTT
v_gene: TRBV30
d_gene: .
j_gene: TRBJ1-5
abundance: .

CDR3aa: CASSVGGQWQNEQFF
CDR3nt: TGTGCCAGCAGCGTAGGAGGTCAATGGCAGAATGAGCAGTTCTTC
v_gene: TRBV9
d_gene: .
j_gene: TRBJ2-1
abundance: once

CDR3aa: CASSPVNSGGATKQYF
CDR3nt: TGTGCCAGCTCACCTGTAAATAGCGGGGGTGCTACGAAGCAGTACTTC
v_gene: TRBV18
d_gene: TRBD2
j_gene: TRBJ2-7
abundance: .

CDR3aa: CASSTIAGGADTQYF
CDR3nt: TGTGCCAGCAGTACAATAGCGGGAGGGGCAGATACGCAGTATTTT
v_gene: TRBV27
d_gene: TRBD2
j_gene: TRBJ2-3
abundance: .

CDR3aa: CASRTLAGATGELFF
CDR3nt: TGTGCCAGCAGGACCCTAGCGGGAGCGACCGGGGAGCTGTTTTTT
v_gene: TRBV2
d_gene: TRBD2
j_gene: TRBJ2-2
abundance: many

CDR3aa: CASSPTASTSLEYF
CDR3nt: TGTGCCAGCAGTCCGACAGCCTCTACGAGTCTGGAGTACTTC
v_gene: TRBV28
d_gene: .
j_gene: TRBJ2-7
abundance: .

CDR3aa: CASSPWRAVLNTEAFF
CDR3nt: TGTGCCAGCAGCCCATGGAGAGCTGTACTCAACACTGAAGCTTTCTTT
v_gene: TRBV5-6
d_gene: .
j_gene: TRBJ1-1
abundance: .

CDR3aa: CASSPLLAKQKHIQYF
CDR3nt: TGTGCCAGCAGTCCACTACTAGCGAAACAAAAACACATTCAGTACTTC
v_gene: TRBV28
d_gene: TRBD2
j_gene: TRBJ2-4
abundance: .

CDR3aa: CASSQDRLGVYHRDSTNYGYTF
CDR3nt: TGCGCCAGCAGCCAAGATCGATTGGGCGTGTATCACCGGGACAGCACTAACTATGGCTACACCTTC
v_gene: TRBV4-1
d_gene: TRBD1
j_gene: TRBJ1-2
abundance: .

CDR3aa: CASSEPGQRQETQYF
CDR3nt: TGTGCCAGCAGTGAACCGGGACAAAGACAAGAGACCCAGTACTTC
v_gene: TRBV2
d_gene: .
j_gene: TRBJ2-5
abundance: .

CDR3aa: CASSLPRQEINEQFF
CDR3nt: TGTGCCAGCAGCCTGCCCCGACAGGAGATCAATGAGCAGTTCTTC
v_gene: TRBV13
d_gene: .
j_gene: TRBJ2-1
abundance: .

CDR3aa: CASSQTGGKGTQYF
CDR3nt: TGTGCCAGCAGCCAAACAGGGGGCAAGGGGACCCAGTACTTC
v_gene: TRBV7-3
d_gene: TRBD1
j_gene: TRBJ2-5
abundance: .

CDR3aa: CSVPGEQFF
CDR3nt: TGCAGCGTTCCAGGAGAGCAGTTCTTC
v_gene: TRBV29-1
d_gene: .
j_gene: TRBJ2-1
abundance: .

CDR3aa: CASTFGPTNEKLFF
CDR3nt: TGTGCCAGTACCTTTGGGCCAACTAATGAAAAACTGTTTTTT
v_gene: TRBV19
d_gene: .
j_gene: TRBJ1-4
abundance: .

CDR3aa: CASSQVPGRSSYEQYF
CDR3nt: TGCGCCAGCAGTCAAGTCCCTGGGAGAAGCTCCTACGAGCAGTACTTC
v_gene: TRBV4-1
d_gene: .
j_gene: TRBJ2-7
abundance: .

CDR3aa: CASSLLDYSYEQYF
CDR3nt: TGTGCCAGCAGCTTACTGGACTACTCCTACGAGCAGTACTTC
v_gene: TRBV11-3
d_gene: .
j_gene: TRBJ2-7
abundance: once

CDR3aa: CASSPQGSGELFF
CDR3nt: TGTGCCAGCTCACCACAGGGGTCCGGGGAGCTGTTTTTT
v_gene: TRBV18
d_gene: .
j_gene: TRBJ2-2
abundance: .

CDR3aa: CASRREDRDDTEAFF
CDR3nt: TGTGCCAGCAGACGAGAGGACAGGGACGACACTGAAGCTTTCTTT
v_gene: TRBV7-9
d_gene: TRBD1
j_gene: TRBJ1-1
abundance: .

CDR3aa: CASSPQAENWSKNIQYF
CDR3nt: TGTGCCAGCAGCCCCCAAGCGGAGAATTGGTCCAAAAACATTCAGTACTTC
v_gene: TRBV7-6
d_gene: .
j_gene: TRBJ2-4
abundance: .

CDR3aa: CASSLPGYAYGYTF
CDR3nt: TGCGCCAGCAGCTTACCAGGGTATGCCTATGGCTACACCTTC
v_gene: TRBV5-1
d_gene: .
j_gene: TRBJ1-2
abundance: .

CDR3aa: CASSSKAFF
CDR3nt: TGCGCCAGCAGTTCCAAAGCTTTCTTT
v_gene: TRBV23-1
d_gene: .
j_gene: TRBJ1-1
abundance: .

CDR3aa: CASIPGGNQAFF
CDR3nt: TGTGCCAGCATTCCTGGGGGGAATCAAGCTTTCTTT
v_gene: TRBV28
d_gene: .
j_gene: TRBJ1-1
abundance: .

CDR3aa: CASSHPPTGERPNEQFF
CDR3nt: TGTGCCAGCAGCCACCCACCAACAGGGGAGCGCCCCAATGAGCAGTTCTTC
v_gene: TRBV27
d_gene: TRBD1
j_gene: TRBJ2-1
abundance: .

CDR3aa: CASSSPGGAAFF
CDR3nt: TGTGCCAGCAGTTCCCCCGGTGGTGCAGCTTTCTTT
v_gene: TRBV27
d_gene: .
j_gene: TRBJ1-1
abundance: .

CDR3aa: CASSFSGSSLTEQYF
CDR3nt: TGTGCCAGCAGTTTCTCCGGGTCTTCCTTAACCGAGCAGTACTTC
v_gene: TRBV27
d_gene: .
j_gene: TRBJ2-7
abundance: .

CDR3aa: CASSSAVRAQGGDQPQHF
CDR3nt: TGTGCCAGCAGTTCGGCCGTCCGGGCCCAGGGTGGAGATCAGCCCCAGCATTTT
v_gene: TRBV27
d_gene: .
j_gene: TRBJ1-5
abundance: once

CDR3aa: CASSQSDRGVPEAFF
CDR3nt: TGTGCCAGCAGTCAGAGCGACAGGGGAGTGCCTGAAGCTTTCTTT
v_gene: TRBV7-6
d_gene: TRBD1
j_gene: TRBJ1-1
abundance: once

CDR3aa: CASRGAGYTEAFF
CDR3nt: TGTGCCAGCAGAGGAGCGGGGTACACTGAAGCTTTCTTT
v_gene: TRBV27
d_gene: .
j_gene: TRBJ1-1
abundance: .

CDR3aa: CASSFITGPSQETQYF
CDR3nt: TGCGCCAGCAGCTTTATCACAGGGCCTAGTCAAGAGACCCAGTACTTC
v_gene: TRBV5-1
d_gene: .
j_gene: TRBJ2-5
abundance: .

CDR3aa: CASSYGTNYEQYF
CDR3nt: TGTGCCAGCAGTTACGGGACTAACTACGAGCAGTACTTC
v_gene: TRBV6-5
d_gene: TRBD2
j_gene: TRBJ2-7
abundance: .

CDR3aa: CASSIPGQSIEQYF
CDR3nt: TGTGCCAGTAGTATACCGGGACAGTCAATCGAGCAGTACTTC
v_gene: TRBV19
d_gene: TRBD1
j_gene: TRBJ2-7
abundance: .

CDR3aa: CASSPRGQKQETQYF
CDR3nt: TGTGCCAGTAGTCCGCGGGGACAGAAACAAGAGACCCAGTACTTC
v_gene: TRBV19
d_gene: .
j_gene: TRBJ2-5
abundance: .

CDR3aa: CASSFLTSGISYNEQFF
CDR3nt: TGCGCCAGCAGCTTTTTGACTAGCGGGATCTCATACAATGAGCAGTTCTTC
v_gene: TRBV5-1
d_gene: TRBD2
j_gene: TRBJ2-1
abundance: once

CDR3aa: CASSFSRDEKLFF
CDR3nt: TGCGCCAGCAGCTTTAGCAGGGATGAAAAACTGTTTTTT
v_gene: TRBV5-1
d_gene: .
j_gene: TRBJ1-4
abundance: .

CDR3aa: CASSDGTSGTDTQYF
CDR3nt: TGTGCCAGCAGCGACGGGACTAGCGGCACAGATACGCAGTATTTT
v_gene: TRBV5-6
d_gene: TRBD2
j_gene: TRBJ2-3
abundance: .

CDR3aa: CSVVYGTANTEAFF
CDR3nt: TGCAGCGTGGTTTACGGGACAGCAAACACTGAAGCTTTCTTT
v_gene: TRBV29-1
d_gene: TRBD1
j_gene: TRBJ1-1
abundance: .

CDR3aa: CASSEQKRYGYTF
CDR3nt: TGTGCCAGCAGCGAACAGAAGAGGTATGGCTACACCTTC
v_gene: TRBV2
d_gene: .
j_gene: TRBJ1-2
abundance: .

CDR3aa: CAWREWLTATANEKLFF
CDR3nt: TGTGCCTGGAGAGAGTGGCTTACAGCTACGGCTAATGAAAAACTGTTTTTT
v_gene: TRBV30
d_gene: .
j_gene: TRBJ1-4
abundance: .

CDR3aa: CASSLENKLYRGVYNEQFF
CDR3nt: TGTGCCAGCAGCTTGGAGAACAAACTGTATCGGGGGGTCTACAATGAGCAGTTCTTC
v_gene: TRBV7-8
d_gene: TRBD2
j_gene: TRBJ2-1
abundance: once

CDR3aa: CASSLARVGGAGETQYF
CDR3nt: TGTGCCAGCAGCTTAGCGCGGGTCGGGGGGGCCGGGGAGACCCAGTACTTC
v_gene: TRBV7-8
d_gene: TRBD2
j_gene: TRBJ2-5
abundance: .

CDR3aa: CASSSKRTSGGAHSDTQYF
CDR3nt: TGTGCCAGCAGCTCGAAGCGGACTAGCGGGGGGGCCCACTCAGATACGCAGTATTTT
v_gene: TRBV7-6
d_gene: TRBD2
j_gene: TRBJ2-3
abundance: .

CDR3aa: CASSPVAGAGEGDTQYF
CDR3nt: TGTGCCAGCTCACCTGTTGCGGGGGCTGGGGAGGGAGATACGCAGTATTTT
v_gene: TRBV18
d_gene: .
j_gene: TRBJ2-3
abundance: .

CDR3aa: CASSLGGPGQGRHTIYF
CDR3nt: TGCGCCAGCAGCTTGGGGGGTCCGGGACAGGGTCGACACACCATATATTTT
v_gene: TRBV5-1
d_gene: TRBD1
j_gene: TRBJ1-3
abundance: .

CDR3aa: CASMIVDRTNEKLFF
CDR3nt: TGTGCCAGTATGATCGTCGATCGGACTAATGAAAAACTGTTTTTT
v_gene: TRBV19
d_gene: .
j_gene: TRBJ1-4
abundance: .

CDR3aa: CASRTQGLNEKLFF
CDR3nt: TGCGCCAGCAGGACCCAGGGCCTAAATGAAAAACTGTTTTTT
v_gene: TRBV4-1
d_gene: .
j_gene: TRBJ1-4
abundance: .

CDR3aa: CASSVSAPASGMGDTQYF
CDR3nt: TGTGCCAGCAGCGTCTCCGCCCCGGCTAGCGGGATGGGTGATACGCAGTATTTT
v_gene: TRBV9
d_gene: TRBD2
j_gene: TRBJ2-3
abundance: .

CDR3aa: CASSLDRDGETQYF
CDR3nt: TGTGCTAGCAGCCTGGACAGGGACGGGGAGACCCAGTACTTC
v_gene: TRBV7-7
d_gene: TRBD1
j_gene: TRBJ2-5
abundance: few

CDR3aa: CASSLPNREAFF
CDR3nt: TGTGCCAGCAGTTTGCCGAACAGGGAAGCTTTCTTT
v_gene: TRBV28
d_gene: .
j_gene: TRBJ1-1
abundance: .